A selection of T cell receptor beta chains follows, all from one sample in a study of OX40 agonist ivuxolimab in advanced cancers. Profiling relied on immunoSEQ multiplex PCR, and the TCRdb table lists in-frame clones only, not all of them. The sample lists about 71,000 clones; around 80% were seen once. Source: CD4+ or CD8+ T cells sorted from blood, taken in a trial of the OX40 agonist ivuxolimab. Every receptor here comes from an adult with an advanced solid tumor such as melanoma, head and neck, liver or kidney cancer. CDR3s include the opening cysteine and the closing phenylalanine or tryptophan. The D gene is left open where the match is weak. Size is omitted from some rows. Given values are once, few, many or a class for expanded clones.

D	V	size	J	DNA	CDR3
-	TRBV7-9	-	TRBJ2-3	TGTGCCAGCAGCTTCACCCGGGACCCCGGGGATACGCAGTATTTT	CASSFTRDPGDTQYF
TRBD1	TRBV7-2	once	TRBJ1-4	TGTGCCAGCAGCCGCCTTACAGGGGGCGTTAGTGAAAAACTGTTTTTT	CASSRLTGGVSEKLFF
-	TRBV30	-	TRBJ1-5	TGTGCCTGGAGGGGTGGGCGTGTTAATCAGCCCCAGCATTTT	CAWRGGRVNQPQHF
TRBD1	TRBV7-2	-	TRBJ2-5	TGTGCCAGCAGCTTAGGAAGAGGGGGACAGGGTGTAAAGACCCAGTACTTC	CASSLGRGGQGVKTQYF
-	TRBV30	-	TRBJ1-2	TGTGCCTGGAACAACCTTCACTATGGCTACACCTTC	CAWNNLHYGYTF
TRBD2	TRBV14	-	TRBJ2-7	TGTGCCAGCAGCCAACCGGGACTAGCGAGAGGCGAGCAGTACTTC	CASSQPGLARGEQYF
TRBD2	TRBV7-9	-	TRBJ2-1	TGTGCCAGCAGCTTCAGCGGGACTAGCGTCAACAATGAGCAGTTCTTC	CASSFSGTSVNNEQFF
-	TRBV6-5	-	TRBJ1-1	TGTGCCAGCAGTTACACAGGAGGAGCTTTCTTT	CASSYTGGAFF
-	TRBV5-1	-	TRBJ2-2	TGCGCCAGCTTTCCCCAGGGGACCGGGGAGCTGTTTTTT	CASFPQGTGELFF
TRBD1	TRBV28	-	TRBJ1-1	TGTGCCAGCAGGGGACAGGGTCGCACTGAAGCTTTCTTT	CASRGQGRTEAFF
-	TRBV4-2	once	TRBJ1-2	TGTGCCAGCAGCCAAGGAGCAGGGTCCGGTGGCTACACCTTC	CASSQGAGSGGYTF
-	TRBV7-6	-	TRBJ2-3	TGTGCCAGCAGCATCAGGGTACGGGGGGATACGCAGTATTTT	CASSIRVRGDTQYF
-	TRBV19	-	TRBJ2-5	TGTGCCAGTAGTATAAGCTACAGGGAATGGGAGACCCAGTACTTC	CASSISYREWETQYF
-	TRBV7-2	-	TRBJ1-1	TGTGCCAGCAGCTTACTCCCGGGTAGATCTGAAGCTTTCTTT	CASSLLPGRSEAFF
TRBD2	TRBV7-2	-	TRBJ2-7	TGTGCCAGCAGCTTCCTAGCGGGATCCGTCGAGCAGTACTTC	CASSFLAGSVEQYF
-	TRBV18	-	TRBJ1-1	TGTGCCAGCTCACTCGGGACGGAGAACACTGAAGCTTTCTTT	CASSLGTENTEAFF
-	TRBV20-1	-	TRBJ2-5	TGCGGGGGGGACACCCTAGAGACCCAGTACTTC	CGGDTLETQYF
-	TRBV18	once	TRBJ1-3	TGTGCCAGCTCCCTAGGACGGTTCTCTGGAAACACCATATATTTT	CASSLGRFSGNTIYF
-	TRBV11-3	-	TRBJ2-5	TGTGCCAGCAGCCCCCACAGGGAAGAGACCCAGTACTTC	CASSPHREETQYF
-	TRBV9	-	TRBJ1-5	TGTGCCAGCAGCGTGAGTTATAGCAATCAGCCCCAGCATTTT	CASSVSYSNQPQHF
-	TRBV6-6	-	TRBJ1-4	TGTGCCAGCAGTTACTCCGGAGGATCCGAAAAACTGTTTTTT	CASSYSGGSEKLFF
-	TRBV5-6	-	TRBJ2-3	TGTGCCAGCAGCTTGGATGGGGGGAGCACAGATACGCAGTATTTT	CASSLDGGSTDTQYF
-	TRBV29-1	-	TRBJ1-1	TGCAGCGCCACACTTCTGAACACTGAAGCTTTCTTT	CSATLLNTEAFF
-	TRBV6-1	-	TRBJ2-5	TGTGCCAGCAGTGAAAGATACTCGACGACCCAAGAGACCCAGTACTTC	CASSERYSTTQETQYF
TRBD2	TRBV27	-	TRBJ2-7	TGTGCCAGCAGCCGACTAGCGGGAGGTGGTTCCTACGAGCAGTACTTC	CASSRLAGGGSYEQYF
TRBD2	TRBV7-9	-	TRBJ2-2	TGTGCCAGCAGCTTACTAGCGGGAGTTGCCGGGGAGCTGTTTTTT	CASSLLAGVAGELFF
TRBD2	TRBV7-2	few	TRBJ2-1	TGTGCCAGCAGCTTAAATCCAAAGGGGCTAGCGGGATTCAATGAGCAGTTCTTC	CASSLNPKGLAGFNEQFF
TRBD2	TRBV28	-	TRBJ2-7	TGTGCCAGCAGTTTATCAGGGGCCTGGACTAGCGGGATCTACGAGCAGTACTTC	CASSLSGAWTSGIYEQYF
-	TRBV5-1	-	TRBJ1-1	TGCGCCAGCAGCTTGGCCGTTCAATCTGGAACTGAAGCTTTCTTT	CASSLAVQSGTEAFF
TRBD1	TRBV5-1	-	TRBJ1-1	TGCGCCAGCAGCGCACTGACAGGGGCGAACACTGAAGCTTTCTTT	CASSALTGANTEAFF
-	TRBV30	-	TRBJ2-3	TGTGCCTGGACGCCGGGCACTCAGCTGCAGTATTTT	CAWTPGTQLQYF
TRBD2	TRBV6-4	-	TRBJ2-4	TGTGCCAGCAGACCGGATAGCGGGGTAGGCATTCAGTACTTC	CASRPDSGVGIQYF
-	TRBV7-6	-	TRBJ2-5	TGTGCCAGCAGCCGTACCGGGGGCCTGGGTCAAGAGACCCAGTACTTC	CASSRTGGLGQETQYF
-	TRBV11-2	-	TRBJ1-1	TGTGCCAGCAGCTTAGCGGGGGGAAGGTACACTGAAGCTTTCTTT	CASSLAGGRYTEAFF
-	TRBV4-1	-	TRBJ1-4	TGCGCCAGCAGTGGGGGGGTAACTAATGAAAAACTGTTTTTT	CASSGGVTNEKLFF
-	TRBV28	once	TRBJ1-1	TGTGCCAGCACCCCGCCGAGGAACACTGAAGCTTTCTTT	CASTPPRNTEAFF
-	TRBV2	-	TRBJ1-1	TGTGCCAGCAGATCAGGGGAAGACACTGAAGCTTTCTTT	CASRSGEDTEAFF
TRBD2	TRBV5-4	-	TRBJ2-7	TGTGCCAGCAGCGCTGGGACTAGCAGCTCCTACGAGCAGTACTTC	CASSAGTSSSYEQYF
-	TRBV5-1	-	TRBJ1-1	TGCGCCAGCAGCAAAACCCAGGGTCTCACTGAAGCTTTCTTT	CASSKTQGLTEAFF
TRBD1	TRBV19	-	TRBJ2-7	TGTGCCAGTACAGGGGGCGAAAGCTACGAGCAGTACTTC	CASTGGESYEQYF
-	TRBV4-3	few	TRBJ1-5	TGCGCCAGCAGCCAGGCTGTCATCGGTCAGCCCCAGCATTTT	CASSQAVIGQPQHF
TRBD1	TRBV7-9	-	TRBJ1-1	TGTGCCAGCAGCTTAGCTGGACAGGGGACTGAAGCTTTCTTT	CASSLAGQGTEAFF
-	TRBV5-1	-	TRBJ1-6	TGCGCCAGCAGCCCTTCGGGCTCCTATAATTCACCCCTCCACTTT	CASSPSGSYNSPLHF
TRBD1	TRBV15	once	TRBJ1-1	TGTGCCACCAGCAGAGGCCCGGGACAGGGAGGACGGACTGAAGCTTTCTTT	CATSRGPGQGGRTEAFF
-	TRBV18	few	TRBJ2-1	TGTGCCAGCTCACCAAGAAGGGACGGGAATGAGCAGTTCTTC	CASSPRRDGNEQFF
TRBD1	TRBV7-3	once	TRBJ2-7	TGTGCCAGCAGCCAGGGACAGTCCTACGAGCAGTACTTC	CASSQGQSYEQYF
TRBD2	TRBV28	-	TRBJ2-4	TGTGCCAGCAGCCCAACCCGGGGACTAGCGGGAGGTACCAAAAACATTCAGTACTTC	CASSPTRGLAGGTKNIQYF
TRBD1	TRBV9	-	TRBJ1-3	TGTGCCAGCAGCCCCCCGGGACAGAGCTCTGGAAACACCATATATTTT	CASSPPGQSSGNTIYF
-	TRBV6-5	-	TRBJ2-5	TGTGCCAGCAGTTACGTGGAGACCCAGTACTTC	CASSYVETQYF
-	TRBV30	-	TRBJ1-3	TGTGCCTGGAGTGTTTCGGACTTAACTGGAAACACCATATATTTT	CAWSVSDLTGNTIYF